This TCR beta chain comes out of a study of monozygotic twins with inflammatory bowel disease. Regarding the study as a whole: Healthy co-twins had higher TCRbeta inverse Simpson diversity than their IBD twins. In the analysis, different T cell subtypes could not be told apart. Researchers report that IBD patients shared fewer clonotypes with others than healthy twins, especially amid disease activity.

Using the 5' RACE reads, TCRdb records one entry per CDR3 protein without DNA. In all, the sample yields approximately 400,000 distinct CDR3 sequences. Germline values: CDR1 DFQATT, CDR2 SNEGSKA (reference sequence). The CDR3 loop spans 14 amino acids. Of note for this clonotype: What it binds is not known.

The rearrangement links TRBV20-1 to TRBJ2-1; no DNA is available, so the TRBD2 call from TCRdb remains unchecked. This clonotype originated in a human donor with ulcerative colitis or Crohn's disease, or a healthy co-twin of an affected twin (not recorded which). Sequences were obtained from blood. CDR3 loop: CSARLAGGAGEQFF.